The T cell receptor beta chain under discussion was sequenced for a study of blood T cell repertoires in COVID-19. Study details: Specimens from acute and convalescent COVID-19 originated in the United States, Italy and Spain. Sources were T cells, B-cell-depleted T cells, or PBMCs; the material itself was cDNA or gDNA.

In the original analysis: Estimation of nucleated cell counts was performed using reference gene primer amplification. The data were produced by immunoSEQ multiplex PCR, yet TCRdb's version contains in-frame clones alone and is incomplete. V and J calls and clone size are given by that table; D and trimming were obtained from the DNA. Found here are approximately 240,000 clones, 75% to 90% of them singletons; the top ten hold 6% to 7%. After removal of 5 bases from V and 2 bases from J, the junction contained 6 bases not matched to a gene. This CDR3 is 15 amino acids long. From germline, CDR1 is MDHEN and CDR2 SYDVKM.

Sequenced: PBMCs or T cells enriched from blood (not recorded which). This chain links TRBV28 with TRBJ1-2, with 9 bases fitting TRBD1. The clonotype comes from a woman under 40 with acute COVID-19. The CDR3 nucleotides read TGTGCCAGCAGTCGTCCCGGGACAGGGAACTATGGCTACACCTTC. It translates to CASSRPGTGNYGYTF.